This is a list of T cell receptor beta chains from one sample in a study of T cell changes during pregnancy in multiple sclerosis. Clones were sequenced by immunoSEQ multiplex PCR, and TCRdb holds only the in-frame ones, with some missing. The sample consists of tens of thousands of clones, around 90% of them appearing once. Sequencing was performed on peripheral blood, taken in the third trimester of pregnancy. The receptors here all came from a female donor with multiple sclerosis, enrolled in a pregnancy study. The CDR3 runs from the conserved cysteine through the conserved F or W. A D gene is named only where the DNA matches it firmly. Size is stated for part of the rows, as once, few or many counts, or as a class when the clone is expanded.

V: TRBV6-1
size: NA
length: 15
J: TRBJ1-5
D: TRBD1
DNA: TGTGCCAGCAGTGGACCGACAGGGTATGGAGGGCCCCAGCATTTT
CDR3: CASSGPTGYGGPQHF

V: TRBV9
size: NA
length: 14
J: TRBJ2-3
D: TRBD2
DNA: TGTGCCAGCAGCGTAATAGCGGGGACAGATACGCAGTATTTT
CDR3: CASSVIAGTDTQYF

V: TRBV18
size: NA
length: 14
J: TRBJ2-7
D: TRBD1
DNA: TGTGCCAGCTCACCGCGGGACAGGGCCTACGAGCAGTACTTC
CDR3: CASSPRDRAYEQYF

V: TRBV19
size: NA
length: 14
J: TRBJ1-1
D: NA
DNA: TGTGCCAGTAGTATCGGGCAGGGGTACACTGAAGCTTTCTTT
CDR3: CASSIGQGYTEAFF

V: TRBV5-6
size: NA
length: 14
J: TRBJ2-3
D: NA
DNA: TGTGCCAGCAGCTTTGGGGCGGTGACAGATACGCAGTATTTT
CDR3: CASSFGAVTDTQYF

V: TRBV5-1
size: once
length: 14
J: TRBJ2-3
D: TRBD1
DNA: TGCGCCACCCGACAGGGGGCCCGGACAGATACGCAGTATTTT
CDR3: CATRQGARTDTQYF

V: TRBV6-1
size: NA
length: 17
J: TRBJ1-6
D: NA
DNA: TGTGCCAGCAGTGAAGCGCTGGGTGGAGTCGTAGGGAGTCCCCTCCACTTT
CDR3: CASSEALGGVVGSPLHF

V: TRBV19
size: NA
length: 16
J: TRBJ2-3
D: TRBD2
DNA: TGTGCCAGTAGTTGGGCGAGCGGGGGCGGGCCCGATACGCAGTATTTT
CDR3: CASSWASGGGPDTQYF

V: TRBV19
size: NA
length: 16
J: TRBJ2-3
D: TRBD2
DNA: TGTGCCAGTAGTATAATAGCGGGGGGGCTGACAGATACGCAGTATTTT
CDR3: CASSIIAGGLTDTQYF

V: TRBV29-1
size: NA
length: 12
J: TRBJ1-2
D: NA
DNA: TGCAGCGTGGGGGCGGAGAATTATGGCTACACCTTC
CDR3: CSVGAENYGYTF

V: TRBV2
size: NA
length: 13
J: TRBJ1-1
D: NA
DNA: TGTGCCAGCAGTGTAGACATGAACACTGAAGCTTTCTTT
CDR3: CASSVDMNTEAFF

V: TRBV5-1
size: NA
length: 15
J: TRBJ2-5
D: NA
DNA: TGCGCCAGCAGCTTGGTTGGGCAAAACGTAGAGACCCAGTACTTC
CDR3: CASSLVGQNVETQYF

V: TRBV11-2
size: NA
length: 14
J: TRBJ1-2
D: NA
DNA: TGTGCCAGCAGGCCCCAGGGGCTTAACTATGGCTACACCTTC
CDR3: CASRPQGLNYGYTF

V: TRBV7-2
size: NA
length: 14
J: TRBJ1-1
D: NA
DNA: TGTGCCAGCAGCTTAGTACAAAGGAACACTGAAGCTTTCTTT
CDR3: CASSLVQRNTEAFF

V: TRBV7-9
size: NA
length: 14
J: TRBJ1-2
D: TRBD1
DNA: TGTGCCAGCAGCTTATGGACAGGGGGCGATGGCTACACCTTC
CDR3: CASSLWTGGDGYTF

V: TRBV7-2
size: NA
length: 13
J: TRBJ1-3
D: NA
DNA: TGTGCCAGCAACTCATCACCGGGAAACACCATATATTTT
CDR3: CASNSSPGNTIYF

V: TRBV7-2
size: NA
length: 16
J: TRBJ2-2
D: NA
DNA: TGTGCCAGCAGCTGGGACAGTCTGGGGGGCACCGGGGAGCTGTTTTTT
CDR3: CASSWDSLGGTGELFF

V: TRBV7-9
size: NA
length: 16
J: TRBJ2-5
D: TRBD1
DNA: TGTGCCAGCAGCTTAGGAGTGGACAGGGCAGGGGAGACCCAGTACTTC
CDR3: CASSLGVDRAGETQYF

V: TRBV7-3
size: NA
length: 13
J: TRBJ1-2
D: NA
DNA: TGTGCCAGCAGCTTAAATCTCAACTATGGCTACACCTTC
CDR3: CASSLNLNYGYTF

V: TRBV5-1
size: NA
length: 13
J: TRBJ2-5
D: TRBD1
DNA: TGCGCCAGCAGCCGGGACAGCCAAGAGACCCAGTACTTC
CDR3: CASSRDSQETQYF

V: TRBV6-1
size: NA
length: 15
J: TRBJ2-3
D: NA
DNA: TGTGCCAGCAGAAAGGACACCAATCCCCCAGATACGCAGTATTTT
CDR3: CASRKDTNPPDTQYF

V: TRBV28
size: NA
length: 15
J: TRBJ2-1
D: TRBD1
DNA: TGTGCCAGCAGTTATACAGGGGGATACTACAATGAGCAGTTCTTC
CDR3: CASSYTGGYYNEQFF

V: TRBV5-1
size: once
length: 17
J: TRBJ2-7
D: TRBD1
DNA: TGCGCCAGCAGCTTGGCGGGACAGGGGGAAGATATCTACGAGCAGTACTTC
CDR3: CASSLAGQGEDIYEQYF

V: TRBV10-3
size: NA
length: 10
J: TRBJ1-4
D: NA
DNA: TGTGCCACGGGTAATGAAAAACTGTTTTTT
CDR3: CATGNEKLFF

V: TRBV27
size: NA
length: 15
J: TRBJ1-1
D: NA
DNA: TGTGCCAGCAGTTTACTCGCGGTGGGGGGCACTGAAGCTTTCTTT
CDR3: CASSLLAVGGTEAFF

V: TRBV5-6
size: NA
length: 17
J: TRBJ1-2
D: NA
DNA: TGTGCCAGCAGCCAGGCCTGGAAAAGCAAAACCAAAGGAGGCTACACCTTC
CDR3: CASSQAWKSKTKGGYTF

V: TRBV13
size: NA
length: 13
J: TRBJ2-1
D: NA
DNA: TGTGCCAGCAGCCCCCCTTGGGCTGATGAGCAGTTCTTC
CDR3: CASSPPWADEQFF

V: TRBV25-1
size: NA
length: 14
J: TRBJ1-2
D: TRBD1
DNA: TGTGCCAGCAGTTTAACAGGGGTGGGCTATGGCTACACCTTC
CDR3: CASSLTGVGYGYTF

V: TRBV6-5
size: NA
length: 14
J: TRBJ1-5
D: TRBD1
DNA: TGTGCCAGCAGTTCAGACAGGGGTAATCAGCCCCAGCATTTT
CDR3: CASSSDRGNQPQHF

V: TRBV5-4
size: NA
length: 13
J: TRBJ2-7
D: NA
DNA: TGTGCCAGCAGCTTGTGGGAGTCCTACGAGCAGTACTTC
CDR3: CASSLWESYEQYF

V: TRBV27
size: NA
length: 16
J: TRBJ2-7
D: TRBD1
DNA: TGTGCCAGCAGTAAACAGGGGGCGAAGGTTGACTACGAGCAGTACTTC
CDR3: CASSKQGAKVDYEQYF

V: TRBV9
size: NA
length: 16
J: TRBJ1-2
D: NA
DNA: TGTGCCAGCAGCCTTAGAGGTGTGGAGACTAACTATGGCTACACCTTC
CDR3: CASSLRGVETNYGYTF

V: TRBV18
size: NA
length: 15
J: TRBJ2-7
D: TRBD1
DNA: TGTGCCAGCTCACGTGGACAGGGGGGCACCTACGAGCAGTACTTC
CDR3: CASSRGQGGTYEQYF

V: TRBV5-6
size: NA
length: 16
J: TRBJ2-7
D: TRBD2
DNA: TGTGCCAGCAGCTTGAAGATGGGGGGGAGCTCCTACGAGCAGTACTTC
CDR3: CASSLKMGGSSYEQYF

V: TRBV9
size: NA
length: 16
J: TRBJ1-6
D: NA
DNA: TGTGCCAGCAGCGTAGCGGCGAACTACTATAATTCACCCCTCCACTTT
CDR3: CASSVAANYYNSPLHF

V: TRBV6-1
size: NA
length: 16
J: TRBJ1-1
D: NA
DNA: TGTGCCAGCAGTGATCAGGCGTTTTTGGTACCCACTGAAGCTTTCTTT
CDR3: CASSDQAFLVPTEAFF

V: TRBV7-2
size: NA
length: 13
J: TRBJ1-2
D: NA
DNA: TGTGCCAGCAGCCCCGGACGGGGTTTGGGCTACACCTTC
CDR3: CASSPGRGLGYTF

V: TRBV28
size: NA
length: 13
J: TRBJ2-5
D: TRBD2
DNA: TGTGCCAGCAGTTTGATCGGGGGGGAGACCCAGTACTTC
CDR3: CASSLIGGETQYF

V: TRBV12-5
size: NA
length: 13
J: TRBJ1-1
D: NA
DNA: TGTGCTACCTCGCAGGGTCTGAACACTGAAGCTTTCTTT
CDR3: CATSQGLNTEAFF

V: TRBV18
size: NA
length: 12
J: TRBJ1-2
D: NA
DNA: TGTGCCAGCTCACCAGGGCTCTATGGCTACACCTTC
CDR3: CASSPGLYGYTF

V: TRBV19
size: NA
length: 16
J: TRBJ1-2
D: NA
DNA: TGTGCCAGTAGTCATAACCCTACGGGGACTTACTATGGCTACACCTTC
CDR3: CASSHNPTGTYYGYTF

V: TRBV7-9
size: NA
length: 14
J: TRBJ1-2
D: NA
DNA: TGTGCCAGCAGCAACCGCAGGGATAACTATGGCTACACCTTC
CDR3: CASSNRRDNYGYTF

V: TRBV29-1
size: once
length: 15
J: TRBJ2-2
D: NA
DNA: TGCAGCGCTATTGAAAGAGGGTGGAACACCGGGGAGCTGTTTTTT
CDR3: CSAIERGWNTGELFF

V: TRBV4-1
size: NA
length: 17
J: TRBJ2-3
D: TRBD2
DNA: TGCGCCAGCAGCCAAGGGGGAGCGGGGGGGGGCACAGATACGCAGTATTTT
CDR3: CASSQGGAGGGTDTQYF

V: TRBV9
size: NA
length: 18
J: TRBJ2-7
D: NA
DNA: TGTGCCAGCAGCGTTAGCGCGGAGCCGGGACTCTACTTTACGGAGCAGTACTTC
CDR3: CASSVSAEPGLYFTEQYF

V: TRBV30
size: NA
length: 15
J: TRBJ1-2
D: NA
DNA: TGTGCCTGGAGTAAAGGACAGTTCAGAGTCTATGGCTACACCTTC
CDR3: CAWSKGQFRVYGYTF

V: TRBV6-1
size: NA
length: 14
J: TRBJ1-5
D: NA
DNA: TGTGCCAGCAGTGAATCCAGGAACAATCAGCCCCAGCATTTT
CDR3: CASSESRNNQPQHF

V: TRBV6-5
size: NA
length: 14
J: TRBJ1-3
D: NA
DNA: TGTGCCAGCAGTACCCCTACCTCTGGAAACACCATATATTTT
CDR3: CASSTPTSGNTIYF

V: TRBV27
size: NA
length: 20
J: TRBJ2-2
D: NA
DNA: TGTGCCAGCAGACATTTCCCGAAAACTAGTAGGGACATTCGGGGCGGGGAGCTGTTTTTT
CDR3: CASRHFPKTSRDIRGGELFF